The 9 T cell receptor beta chains below come from one sample, sequenced in a study of blood T cell repertoires in COVID-19. The protocol was immunoSEQ multiplex PCR, while the TCRdb copy is restricted to in-frame clones and leaves out a portion. Here the sample spans fewer than 200,000 clones, 88% being singletons. Sequencing used peripheral blood. The receptor source for this set is a man in his 60s with acute or convalescent COVID-19.

The gene calls are TRBV23-1 and TRBJ1-6; D unclear. Being an ORF, TRBV23-1 has a function that is uncertain. Trimming removed 0 bases from V and 2 bases from J, with 11 bases in between. This CDR3 is built from 17 residues. The CDR3 DNA sequence: TGCGCCAGCAGTCAATCTGGTCCCAGGACCTATAATTCACCCCTCCACTTT. Its translation: CASSQSGPRTYNSPLHF.

The CDR3 region has the DNA TGTGCCAGTAGTTCCACCAGGGTCACCGGGGAGCTGTTTTTT. Translation: CASSSTRVTGELFF. The J gene is TRBJ2-2, the V gene TRBV19; D is possibly TRBD1 (5 bases). Germline assignment: CDR1 LNHDA and CDR2 SQIVND (reference sequence). CDR3 length equals 14 residues. Deletions cut 5 bases from V and 4 bases from J, with 11 bases between. Filled out from reference TRBV19 and TRBJ2-2, the complete variable domain reads DGGITQSPKYLFRKEGQNVTLSCEQNLNHDAMYWYRQDPGQGLRLIYYSQIVNDFQKGDIAEGYSVSREKKESFPLTVTSAQKNPTAFYLCASSSTRVTGELFFGEGSRLTVL.

This chain uses TRBV9 with TRBJ2-2, with D perhaps TRBD1 (6 bases). The CDR3 extends over 14 amino acids. The V gene lost 0 bases and the J gene lost 4 bases, with 7 bases spanning the gap. Germline-derived CDR1 and CDR2 are SGDLS and YYNGEE. CDR3 residues: CASSVEGGTGELFF. For the CDR3, the DNA is TGTGCCAGCAGCGTAGAAGGGGGCACCGGGGAGCTGTTTTTT.

CDR3 in DNA: TGTGCCAGCAGCGCTACCCCCGGGGGAGGGGAAGTTGAGACCCAGTACTTC. Protein sequence: CASSATPGGGEVETQYF. The rearrangement uses TRBV9 and TRBJ2-5; 7 bases agree with TRBD2. V shed 3 bases, J shed 5 bases, and the junction held 16 bases outside the gene matches. CDR1 is SGDLS and CDR2 is YYNGEE in the germline V gene. This CDR3 has 17 residues.

This clone was found once. The V gene is TRBV11-1, the J gene TRBJ2-1; D is undetermined. Trimming shortened V by 5 bases and J by 9 bases, and 11 bases separated the two germline ends. This CDR3 spans 12 amino acids. CDR1 and CDR2 (germline): SGHAT, FQDESV (reference sequence). The CDR3 bases are TGTGCCAGCAGCCCAGTGAGGCCTGAGCAGTTCTTC. Translated, it gives CASSPVRPEQFF.

This sequence joins TRBV7-2 and TRBJ2-3, with a tentative D call TRBD1 (7 bases). The V and J ends lost 1 base and 5 bases respectively, with 22 bases between them. Germline V gene sequence: CDR1 SGHTA, CDR2 FQGNSA. CDR3 length: 18 residues. The CDR3 loop is CASSLVSVGQGEEDTQYF. The CDR3 nucleotides are TGTGCCAGCAGCTTAGTATCCGTGGGGCAGGGGGAGGAAGATACGCAGTATTTT.

The chain has TRBV15 and TRBJ2-5; the match to TRBD2 covers 10 bases. CDR1 is LNHNV, CDR2 YYDKDF, per germline (reference sequence). Trimming removed 4 bases from V and 2 bases from J; junction bases left unmatched: 4. The CDR3 is 15 amino acids. The CDR3, as DNA: TGTGCCACCAGCACCGGGACTAGCGATCAAGAGACCCAGTACTTC. Translation gives CATSTGTSDQETQYF.

The J gene is TRBJ2-3, the V gene TRBV23-1, with D possibly TRBD2 on 6 matching bases. TRBV23-1 is an ORF, and what it does is uncertain. The CDR3 is made up of 20 amino acids. Between the trimmed V and J ends, which lost 3 bases and 0 bases, there was a span of 25 bases. For the CDR3, the DNA is TGCGCCAGCAGTCAGGGCCAGAAGCTAGCGATCGCGACTAGCACAGATACGCAGTATTTT. Amino acids: CASSQGQKLAIATSTDTQYF.

This clone has only one observation. CDR3 sequence reads: CSAPGQGRETQYF. The DNA of the CDR3 is TGCAGCGCCCCGGGACAGGGTCGAGAGACCCAGTACTTC. This rearrangement joins TRBV29-1 to TRBJ2-5, with 9 bases aligning to TRBD1. Germline CDR1 and CDR2: SQVTM and ANQGSEA. The CDR3 runs 13 residues. Unmatched junction bases numbered 7, after V lost 7 bases and J lost 4 bases.